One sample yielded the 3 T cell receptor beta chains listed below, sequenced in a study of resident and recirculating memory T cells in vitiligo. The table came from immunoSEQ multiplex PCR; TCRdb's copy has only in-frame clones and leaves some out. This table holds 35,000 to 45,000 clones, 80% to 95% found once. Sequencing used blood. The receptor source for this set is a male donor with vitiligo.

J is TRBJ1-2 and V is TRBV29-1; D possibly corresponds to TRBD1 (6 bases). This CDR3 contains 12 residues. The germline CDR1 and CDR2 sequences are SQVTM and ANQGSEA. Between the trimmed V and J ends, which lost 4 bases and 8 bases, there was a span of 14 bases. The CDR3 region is CSVATMTGGYTF. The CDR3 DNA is TGCAGCGTTGCGACTATGACAGGCGGCTACACCTTC.

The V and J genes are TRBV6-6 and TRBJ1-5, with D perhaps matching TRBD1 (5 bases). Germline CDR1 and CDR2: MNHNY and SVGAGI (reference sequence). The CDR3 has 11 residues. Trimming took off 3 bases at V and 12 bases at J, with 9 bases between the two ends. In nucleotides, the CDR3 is TGTGCCAGCAGTTATAAGGGGAACCAGCATTTT. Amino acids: CASSYKGNQHF.

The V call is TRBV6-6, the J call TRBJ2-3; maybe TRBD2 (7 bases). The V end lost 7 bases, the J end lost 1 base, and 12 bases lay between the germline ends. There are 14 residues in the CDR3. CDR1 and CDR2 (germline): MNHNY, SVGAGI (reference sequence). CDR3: CASIKGGGTDTQYF. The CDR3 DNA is TGTGCCAGCATCAAGGGGGGGGGCACAGATACGCAGTATTTT.